The clone carrying this TCR beta chain was seen a few times. The antigen remains unidentified. This entry comes from a study of blood T cells in healthy people across ages. The study's findings and limits: For the donors, CMV status was unknown and possibly confounded expanded clonotype changes. Older age went with lower TCR beta diversity per million T cells, in a roughly linear way.

The use of a sample-barcoded 5' primer and a J-beta primer mix characterized a second PCR of about 7 to 12 cycles. From each sample, at least 2.5 million paired-end reads containing CDR3 were obtained. One entry per CDR3 protein results from TCRdb running MiXCR on the 5' RACE reads. The data show 800,000 or so distinct CDR3 sequences, with roughly 25% seen just once and more than 3% held by the top ten. CDR1 and CDR2 (germline): SGHRS, YFSETQ. The CDR3 is made up of 13 amino acids. Trimming took 4 bases from V and 10 from J; bases not matched to a gene: 6. In addition, the sample was reused for a study of T cells of mothers and their children. According to that study: A few healthy Caucasian mothers and their six children were the donors.

The TCR sequence derives from a boy younger than 18 in good health. Sequencing was done on a sample of blood. The gene calls are TRBV5-1 and TRBJ2-1, with 9 bases fitting TRBD2. CDR3 sequence: CASSGALAGEQFF. CDR3 bases: TGCGCCAGCAGCGGCGCCCTAGCGGGAGAGCAGTTCTTC.